Each of the 32 T cell receptor beta chains below was sequenced from the same sample in a study of cytomegalovirus exposure and HLA in healthy donors. The repertoire was sequenced with immunoSEQ multiplex PCR; TCRdb's copy has only in-frame clones and lacks some. The repertoire consists of tens of thousands of clones, with around 90% occurring once and the leading ten covering roughly 1.2%. Material for sequencing was PBMCs. Every receptor here comes from a man between 18 and 29 years old in good health and CMV-seronegative.

The rearrangement uses TRBV13 and TRBJ2-3; a weak D match, TRBD1 (6 bases). V was clipped by 3 bases and J by 4 bases, with 11 bases between them. Germline V lookup: CDR1 PRHDT, CDR2 FYEKMQ (reference sequence). CDR3 size: 14 residues. This CDR3 is CASSFFGGPDTQYF. The CDR3 DNA sequence: TGTGCCAGCAGCTTTTTTGGGGGCCCAGATACGCAGTATTTT.

In DNA form, the CDR3 reads TGTGCCAGCAGCTTGGGACAATTCTACGAGCAGTACTTC. This encodes CASSLGQFYEQYF. The V and J genes are TRBV7-9 and TRBJ2-7, with a weak D call TRBD1 (6 bases). Trimming cost V 3 bases and J 3 bases, with 9 bases left between them. CDR1 and CDR2 from the germline V gene are SEHNR and FQNEAQ (reference sequence). The CDR3 is 13 amino acids. Combining the CDR3 with reference TRBV7-9 and TRBJ2-7 gives the whole variable domain DTGVSQNPRHKITKRGQNVTFRCDPISEHNRLYWYRQTLGQGPEFLTYFQNEAQLEKSRLLSDRFSAERPKGSFSTLEIQRTEQGDSAMYLCASSLGQFYEQYFGPGTRLTVT.

The CDR3 is CASSAPHEPGQGAKNIQYF. The CDR3 bases are TGTGCCAGCAGTGCTCCACACGAACCGGGACAGGGGGCCAAAAACATTCAGTACTTC. V is TRBV6-4 and J is TRBJ2-4; 10 nucleotides align to TRBD1. The CDR3 sequence is 19 residues long. Germline CDR1 is MRHNA and CDR2 is SNTAGT. J gave up 1 base and V 4 bases, and 13 bases lay outside the gene matches.

This chain joins TRBV5-1 and TRBJ2-7; unclear D gene. The V end lost 5 bases, the J end lost 9 bases, and 21 bases lay between the germline ends. The length of the CDR3 is 14 residues. Germline CDR1 reads SGHRS; CDR2 reads YFSETQ. For the CDR3, the DNA is TGCGCCAGCAGTGATAGAGGAAGGTTAAGAGGGCAGTACTTC. Encoded protein: CASSDRGRLRGQYF.

Here the CDR3 DNA reads TGTGCCAGCAGCGGACTCTCCTACGAGCAGTACTTC. Translated: CASSGLSYEQYF. This chain links TRBV7-9 with TRBJ2-7, with a weak D call TRBD2 (5 bases). CDR3 length: 12 amino acids. Germline-derived CDR1 and CDR2 are SEHNR and FQNEAQ (reference sequence). V was shortened by 5 bases and J by 0 bases, with 5 bases between the two germline ends.

The rearrangement links TRBV5-1 to TRBJ1-2, with D maybe TRBD1 (5 bases). CDR3 length: 13 residues. V was trimmed by 1 base and J by 7 bases, leaving 11 bases between them. Germline assignment: CDR1 SGHRS and CDR2 YFSETQ. The CDR3 is CASSLRGDGGYTF. The CDR3 DNA sequence: TGCGCCAGCAGCTTGAGGGGCGACGGTGGCTACACCTTC.

The V gene is TRBV25-1, the J gene TRBJ2-7; 9 bases align to TRBD1. V trimming: 6 bases; J trimming: 3 bases; junction bases outside the gene matches: 3. This CDR3 is 13 amino acids long. In germline, CDR1 is MGHDK, CDR2 SYGVNS. CDR3 loop: CASRQTGGYEQYF. For the CDR3, the DNA is TGTGCCAGCAGACAGACAGGGGGCTACGAGCAGTACTTC.

This chain links TRBV7-2 with TRBJ2-1; unclear D gene. The CDR3 spans 11 residues. Trimming took 5 bases from V and 10 from J, leaving 9 bases between them. Germline loops: CDR1 SGHTA, CDR2 FQGNSA. This CDR3 is CASSPRPEQFF. In nucleotides, the CDR3 is TGTGCCAGCAGCCCGCGTCCAGAGCAGTTCTTC. Filled out from reference TRBV7-2 and TRBJ2-1, the complete variable domain reads GAGVSQSPSNKVTEKGKDVELRCDPISGHTALYWYRQSLGQGLEFLIYFQGNSAPDKSGLPSDRFSAERTGGSVSTLTIQRTQQEDSAVYLCASSPRPEQFFGPGTRLTVL.

The chain is built from TRBV28 and TRBJ1-3, with TRBD1 as a possible D gene (5 bases). CDR3 length equals 15 residues. The germline V gene encodes CDR1 MDHEN and CDR2 SYDVKM. V dropped 6 bases and J dropped 0 bases, with 12 bases sitting between them. The DNA of the CDR3 is TGTGCCAGCAGCTCACAGGTGGACTCTGGAAACACCATATATTTT. Encoded protein: CASSSQVDSGNTIYF.

This sequence joins TRBV7-9 and TRBJ1-4; D may be TRBD1 (5 bases). The CDR3 sequence is 16 residues long. Germline assignment: CDR1 SEHNR and CDR2 FQNEAQ (reference sequence). V lost 7 bases and J 6 bases, leaving 21 bases between the germline ends. This CDR3 reads CASNSPTGWGDEKLFF. The CDR3 region has the DNA TGTGCCAGCAACTCCCCCACAGGATGGGGTGATGAAAAACTGTTTTTT.

This rearrangement joins TRBV6-5 to TRBJ2-1; TRBD1 agrees at 9 bases. This CDR3 is built from 15 residues. Germline CDR1 MNHEY, CDR2 SVGAGI. With V trimmed by 2 bases and J by 6 bases, 5 bases remained unmatched. In DNA, the CDR3 is TGTGCCAGCAGTTACGACAGGGGGTGGGTCAATGAGCAGTTCTTC. This sequence encodes CASSYDRGWVNEQFF.

The chain employs TRBV28 and TRBJ1-5; the match to TRBD1 covers 9 bases. There are 16 residues in the CDR3. Losses at the gene ends were 3 bases for V and 5 bases for J; bases not matched to a gene: 8. Germline V lookup: CDR1 MDHEN, CDR2 SYDVKM. As DNA, the CDR3 is TGTGCCAGCAGTTTGGGGACAGGGATCGGGTATCAGCCCCAGCATTTT. Its translation is CASSLGTGIGYQPQHF.

This chain uses TRBV27 with TRBJ1-4, with 9 bases lining up with TRBD1. J lost 3 bases, V lost 5 bases, and 4 bases had no gene match. Germline CDR1 MNHEY, CDR2 SMNVEV (reference sequence). This CDR3 comprises 15 residues. The CDR3 reads CASSKQGAANEKLFF. CDR3 nucleotides: TGTGCCAGCAGTAAACAGGGGGCTGCTAATGAAAAACTGTTTTTT.

The chain has TRBV5-6 and TRBJ1-1; D gene unclear. Germline CDR1 and CDR2: SGHDT and YYEEEE. The CDR3 extends over 15 amino acids. Trimming shortened V by 1 base and J by 1 base, and 11 bases separated the two germline ends. For the CDR3, the DNA is TGTGCCAGCAGCTTGAGGGAGATGGGGAACACTGAAGCTTTCTTT. Translation gives CASSLREMGNTEAFF.

The J gene is TRBJ1-1, the V gene TRBV7-6, with 8 bases that match TRBD1. The germline gives CDR1 SGHVS, CDR2 FNYEAQ. This CDR3 spans 14 amino acids. V lost 5 bases, J lost 0 bases, and 2 bases stayed unmatched. This CDR3 reads CASSRTGLNTEAFF. CDR3 coding DNA: TGTGCCAGCAGCCGGACAGGGTTGAACACTGAAGCTTTCTTT.

The rearrangement uses TRBV5-1 and TRBJ1-1, with D unclear. V lost 4 bases, J lost 1 base, and 8 bases lay in between. Germline CDR1 reads SGHRS; CDR2 reads YFSETQ. This CDR3 region has 13 residues. CDR3 in amino acids: CASSPPGNTEAFF. The CDR3, as DNA: TGCGCCAGCAGCCCGCCCGGGAACACTGAAGCTTTCTTT.

The chain links TRBV15 to TRBJ2-7, with TRBD2 matching over 12 bases. This CDR3 comprises 15 residues. The V gene's germline CDR1 is LNHNV and CDR2 YYDKDF (reference sequence). The junction had 6 bases not matched to a gene; V was cut back by 3 bases and J by 6 bases. The CDR3 DNA is TGTGCCACCAGCAGCCTAGCGGGAGGGCCTGGCGAGCAGTACTTC. Its protein is CATSSLAGGPGEQYF.

This chain uses TRBV2 with TRBJ2-7, with no clear D. The germline V and J ends were trimmed by 8 bases and 4 bases, with 6 bases remaining between them. The germline gives CDR1 SNHLY, CDR2 FYNNEI. The CDR3 covers 10 residues. DNA for the CDR3: TGTGCCAGCGAGGAGTACGAGCAGTACTTC. Amino acid sequence: CASEEYEQYF.

The chain uses TRBV6-5 and TRBJ2-3; D not certain. The CDR3 is 12 residues long. The V end lost 4 bases, the J end lost 0 bases, and 2 bases lay between the germline ends. Per the germline V gene, CDR1 is MNHEY and CDR2 is SVGAGI. The CDR3 loop reads CASSSSTDTQYF. The CDR3 bases are TGTGCCAGCAGTTCTAGCACAGATACGCAGTATTTT.

The chain uses TRBV7-2 and TRBJ2-2; D unclear. The germline CDR1 and CDR2 sequences are SGHTA and FQGNSA. Trimming took 6 bases from V and 2 from J, leaving 10 bases between them. CDR3 length: 14 residues. CDR3 coding DNA: TGTGCCAGCAGACGTCCTACTAACACCGGGGAGCTGTTTTTT. Translation: CASRRPTNTGELFF.

This clone was counted only a few times. The V gene is TRBV6-6, the J gene TRBJ2-7; 9 nucleotides align to TRBD2. Germline CDR1 is MNHNY and CDR2 is SVGAGI (reference sequence). This CDR3 is built from 14 residues. The junction had 7 bases not matched to a gene; V was cut back by 5 bases and J by 5 bases. The CDR3 is CASSLAGKPDEQYF. DNA for the CDR3: TGTGCCAGCAGTCTAGCGGGGAAGCCAGACGAGCAGTACTTC.

The chain recombines TRBV11-2 with TRBJ2-6; perhaps TRBD1 as D (8 bases). V was cut by 2 bases and J by 0 bases, with 11 bases left in between. Germline-derived CDR1 and CDR2 are SGHAT and FQNNGV. The CDR3 is made up of 17 amino acids. CDR3: CASSLSGTGSGANVLTF. CDR3 bases: TGTGCCAGCAGCTTAAGCGGGACAGGCTCTGGGGCCAACGTCCTGACTTTC.

The chain combines TRBV5-4 with TRBJ2-1; 7 nucleotides align to TRBD2. V lost 7 bases, J lost 4 bases, and 14 bases stayed unmatched. The CDR3 contains 16 residues. Per germline, CDR1 SGHNT and CDR2 YYREEE (reference sequence). CDR3 protein: CASSGHGTKIYNEQFF. CDR3 in DNA: TGTGCCAGCTCCGGCCACGGGACTAAAATATACAATGAGCAGTTCTTC.

The chain recombines TRBV19 with TRBJ2-1, with TRBD2 matching 15 bases. This CDR3 has 19 amino acids. J gave up 0 bases and V 4 bases, and 7 bases lay outside the gene matches. Germline V gene sequence: CDR1 LNHDA, CDR2 SQIVND (reference sequence). CDR3 bases: TGTGCCAGTAGTAAAGGGACTAGCGGGAGGACGAGCTCCTACAATGAGCAGTTCTTC. Protein product: CASSKGTSGRTSSYNEQFF.

This chain links TRBV5-1 with TRBJ2-6; D ambiguous. Germline CDR1 is SGHRS and CDR2 is YFSETQ. There are 14 residues in the CDR3. V lost 2 bases to trimming and J lost 2 bases, with 5 bases between them. This CDR3 reads CASSLIAGANVLTF. In DNA form, the CDR3 reads TGCGCCAGCAGCTTAATCGCTGGGGCCAACGTCCTGACTTTC.

The chain combines TRBV7-3 with TRBJ2-1, with a weak D call TRBD1 (5 bases). CDR3 length: 15 amino acids. The germline gives CDR1 SGHTA, CDR2 FQGTGA. With 2 bases removed from V and 1 base from J, the gap between germline ends came to 9 bases. CDR3 DNA: TGTGCCAGCAGCTTAGTTCAGGGATCCTACAATGAGCAGTTCTTC. As protein: CASSLVQGSYNEQFF.

The chain couples TRBV5-4 to TRBJ1-4; D is possibly TRBD1 (6 bases). Germline CDR1 SGHNT, CDR2 YYREEE (reference sequence). This CDR3 is built from 14 residues. With 0 bases removed from V and 4 bases from J, the gap between germline ends came to 7 bases. The CDR3 here is CASSLGGGNEKLFF. In nucleotides, the CDR3 is TGTGCCAGCAGCTTGGGAGGGGGTAATGAAAAACTGTTTTTT. Full variable domain (remainder filled in from reference TRBV5-4 and TRBJ1-4): ETGVTQSPTHLIKTRGQQVTLRCSSQSGHNTVSWYQQALGQGPQFIFQYYREEENGRGNFPPRFSGLQFPNYSSELNVNALELDDSALYLCASSLGGGNEKLFFGSGTQLSVL.

As regards this clone: This CDR3 is also generated by other DNA sequences in the sample. The chain employs TRBV7-9 and TRBJ1-1; the D gene is possibly TRBD1 (5 bases). V lost 0 bases, J lost 1 base, and 6 bases lay in between. The CDR3 totals 14 residues. Germline CDR1 SEHNR, CDR2 FQNEAQ (reference sequence). Here the CDR3 reads CASSLAGANTEAFF. CDR3 nucleotides: TGTGCCAGCAGCTTAGCAGGGGCGAACACTGAAGCTTTCTTT.

This chain's CDR3 is CASSHLALAGATRAYNEQFF. In nucleotides, the CDR3 is TGTGCCAGCAGCCATTTAGCCCTAGCGGGGGCCACCAGGGCCTACAATGAGCAGTTCTTC. The V and J genes are TRBV4-2 and TRBJ2-1; 10 positions match TRBD2. The CDR3 totals 20 residues. Germline V gene sequence: CDR1 LGHNA, CDR2 YNFKEQ. The junction had 16 bases not matched to a gene; V was cut back by 3 bases and J by 2 bases.

This chain links TRBV7-2 with TRBJ1-4, with 8 bases matching TRBD1. Germline V gene lookup returns CDR1 SGHTA and CDR2 FQGNSA. The CDR3 length is 16 residues. Losses at the gene ends were 1 base for V and 8 bases for J; bases not matched to a gene: 9. The CDR3 here is CASSLVTRQGAEKLFF. DNA for the CDR3: TGTGCCAGCAGCTTAGTTACTCGCCAGGGGGCGGAAAAACTGTTTTTT.

This chain uses TRBV20-1 with TRBJ1-5; D remains unclear. The length of the CDR3 is 9 residues. V shed 6 bases and J shed 9 bases, with 6 bases lying between them. The germline gives CDR1 DFQATT, CDR2 SNEGSKA (reference sequence). CDR3 nucleotides: TGCAGTGCCGAGGGGCCCCAGCATTTT. It codes for CSAEGPQHF.

This clone was observed a handful of times. J is TRBJ1-1 and V is TRBV28, with 7 positions matching TRBD1. This CDR3 is built from 13 residues. Germline assignment: CDR1 MDHEN and CDR2 SYDVKM. The V and J ends lost 3 bases and 10 bases, in that order; junction bases with no gene match: 8. The CDR3 reads CASSLRGRSGAFF. CDR3 nucleotides: TGTGCCAGCAGTTTGAGGGGGCGGAGCGGAGCTTTCTTT.